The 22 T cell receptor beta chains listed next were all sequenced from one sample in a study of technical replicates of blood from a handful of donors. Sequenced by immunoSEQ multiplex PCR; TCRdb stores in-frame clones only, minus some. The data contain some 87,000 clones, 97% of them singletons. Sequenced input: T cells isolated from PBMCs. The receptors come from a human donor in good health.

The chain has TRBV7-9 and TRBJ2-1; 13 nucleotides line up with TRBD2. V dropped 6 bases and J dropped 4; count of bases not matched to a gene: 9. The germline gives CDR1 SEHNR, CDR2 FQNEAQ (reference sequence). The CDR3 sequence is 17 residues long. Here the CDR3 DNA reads TGTGCCAGCAGACCTACTAGCGGGGGGGCTCCGTACAATGAGCAGTTCTTC. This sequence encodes CASRPTSGGAPYNEQFF. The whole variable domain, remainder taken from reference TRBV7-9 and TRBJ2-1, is DTGVSQNPRHKITKRGQNVTFRCDPISEHNRLYWYRQTLGQGPEFLTYFQNEAQLEKSRLLSDRFSAERPKGSFSTLEIQRTEQGDSAMYLCASRPTSGGAPYNEQFFGPGTRLTVL.

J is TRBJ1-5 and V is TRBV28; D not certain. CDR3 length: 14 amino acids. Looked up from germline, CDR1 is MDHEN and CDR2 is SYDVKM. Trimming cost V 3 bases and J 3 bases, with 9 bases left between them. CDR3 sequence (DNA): TGTGCCAGCAGTTTCATGAGTAACAATCAGCCCCAGCATTTT. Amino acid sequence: CASSFMSNNQPQHF. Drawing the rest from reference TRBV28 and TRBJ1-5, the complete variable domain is DVKVTQSSRYLVKRTGEKVFLECVQDMDHENMFWYRQDPGLGLRLIYFSYDVKMKEKGDIPEGYSVSREKKERFSLILESASTNQTSMYLCASSFMSNNQPQHFGDGTRLSIL.

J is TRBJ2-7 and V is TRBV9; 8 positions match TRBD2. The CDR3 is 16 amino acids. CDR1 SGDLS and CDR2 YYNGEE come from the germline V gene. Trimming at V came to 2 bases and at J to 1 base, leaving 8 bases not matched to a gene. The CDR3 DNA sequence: TGTGCCAGCAGCGTTGAGAGCGGGAGAGGGTCCTACGAGCAGTACTTC. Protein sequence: CASSVESGRGSYEQYF.

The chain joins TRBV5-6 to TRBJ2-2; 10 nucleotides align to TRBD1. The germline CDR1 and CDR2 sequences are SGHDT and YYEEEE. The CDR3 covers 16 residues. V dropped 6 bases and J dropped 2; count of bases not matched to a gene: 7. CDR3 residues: CASTTLTGGNTGELFF. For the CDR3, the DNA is TGTGCCAGCACCACCTTGACAGGGGGCAACACCGGGGAGCTGTTTTTT.

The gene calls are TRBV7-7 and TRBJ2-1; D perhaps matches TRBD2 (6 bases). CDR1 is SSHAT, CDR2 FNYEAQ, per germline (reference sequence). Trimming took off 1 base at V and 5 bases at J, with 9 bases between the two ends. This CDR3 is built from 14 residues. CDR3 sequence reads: CASSLGAGNNEQFF. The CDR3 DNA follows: TGTGCCAGCAGCTTAGGGGCGGGAAACAATGAGCAGTTCTTC.

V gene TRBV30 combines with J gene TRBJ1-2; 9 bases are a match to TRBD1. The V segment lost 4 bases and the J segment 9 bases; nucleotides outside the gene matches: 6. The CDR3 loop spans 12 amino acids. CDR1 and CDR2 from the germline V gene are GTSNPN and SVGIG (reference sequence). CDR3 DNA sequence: TGTGCCTGGAATTCGGGACAGGGTCGCTACACCTTC. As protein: CAWNSGQGRYTF.

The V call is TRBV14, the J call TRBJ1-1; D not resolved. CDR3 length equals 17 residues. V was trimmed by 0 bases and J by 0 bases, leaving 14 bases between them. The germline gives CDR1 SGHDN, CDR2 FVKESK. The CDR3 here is CASSQDLVRRMNTEAFF. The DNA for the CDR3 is TGTGCCAGCAGCCAAGACCTTGTTCGGAGGATGAACACTGAAGCTTTCTTT.

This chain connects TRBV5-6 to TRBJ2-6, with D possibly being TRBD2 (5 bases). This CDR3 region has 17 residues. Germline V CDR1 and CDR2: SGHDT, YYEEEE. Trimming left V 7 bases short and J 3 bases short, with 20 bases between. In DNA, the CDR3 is TGTGCCAGCGGAGGACCTACCTCCGTAGGTGGGGCCAACGTCCTGACTTTC. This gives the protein CASGGPTSVGGANVLTF.

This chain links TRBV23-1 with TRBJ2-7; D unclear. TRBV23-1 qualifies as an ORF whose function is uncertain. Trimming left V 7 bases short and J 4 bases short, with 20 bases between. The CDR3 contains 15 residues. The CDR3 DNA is TGCGCCAGCACCCCTCGGGTGAGGCCGTTTTACGAGCAGTACTTC. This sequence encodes CASTPRVRPFYEQYF.

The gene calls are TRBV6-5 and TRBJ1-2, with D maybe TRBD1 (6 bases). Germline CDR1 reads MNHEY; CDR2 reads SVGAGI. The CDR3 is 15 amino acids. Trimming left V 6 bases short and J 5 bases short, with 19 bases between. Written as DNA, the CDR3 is TGTGCCAGCAGCCGTACGGAGAATACAGGGTATGGCTACACCTTC. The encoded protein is CASSRTENTGYGYTF.

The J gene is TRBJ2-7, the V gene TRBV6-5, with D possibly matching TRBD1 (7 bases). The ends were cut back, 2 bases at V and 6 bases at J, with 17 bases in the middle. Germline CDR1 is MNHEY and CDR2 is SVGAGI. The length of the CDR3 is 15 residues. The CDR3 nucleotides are TGTGCCAGCAGTTACCGGGGACAGCCGGAGGGCGAGCAGTACTTC. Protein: CASSYRGQPEGEQYF.

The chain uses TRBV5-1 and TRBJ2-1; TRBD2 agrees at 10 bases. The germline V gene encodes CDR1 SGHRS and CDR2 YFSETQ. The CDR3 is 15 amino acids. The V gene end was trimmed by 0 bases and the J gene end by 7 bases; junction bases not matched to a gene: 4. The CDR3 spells CASSLALAGVNEQFF. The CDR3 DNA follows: TGCGCCAGCAGCTTGGCTCTAGCGGGGGTTAATGAGCAGTTCTTC.

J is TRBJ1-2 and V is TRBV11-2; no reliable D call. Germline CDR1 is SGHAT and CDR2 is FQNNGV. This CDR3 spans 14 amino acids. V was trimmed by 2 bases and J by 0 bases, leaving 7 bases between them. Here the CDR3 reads CASSLMETNYGYTF. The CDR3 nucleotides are TGTGCCAGCAGCTTAATGGAGACTAACTATGGCTACACCTTC.

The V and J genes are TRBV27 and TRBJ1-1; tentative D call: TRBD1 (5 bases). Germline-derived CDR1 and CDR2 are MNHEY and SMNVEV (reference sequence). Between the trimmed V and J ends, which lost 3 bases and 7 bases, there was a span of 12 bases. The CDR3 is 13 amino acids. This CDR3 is CASSFGSRGEAFF. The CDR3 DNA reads TGTGCCAGCAGTTTTGGAAGTAGGGGTGAAGCTTTCTTT.

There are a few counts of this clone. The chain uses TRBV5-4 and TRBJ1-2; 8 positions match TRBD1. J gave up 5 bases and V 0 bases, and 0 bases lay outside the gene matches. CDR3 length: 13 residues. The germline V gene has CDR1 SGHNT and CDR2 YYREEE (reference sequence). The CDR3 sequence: CASSLDRGYGYTF. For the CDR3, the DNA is TGTGCCAGCAGCTTGGACAGGGGGTATGGCTACACCTTC.

The CDR3 reads CASSLGGTQDRNNGYTF. DNA for the CDR3: TGTGCCAGCAGCTTAGGGGGGACCCAGGACAGGAATAATGGCTACACCTTC. The V and J genes are TRBV7-9 and TRBJ1-2; 7 nucleotides line up with TRBD1. V gave up 1 base and J gave up 6 bases; unmatched junction bases: 14. Germline loops: CDR1 SEHNR, CDR2 FQNEAQ (reference sequence). The CDR3 consists of 17 residues.

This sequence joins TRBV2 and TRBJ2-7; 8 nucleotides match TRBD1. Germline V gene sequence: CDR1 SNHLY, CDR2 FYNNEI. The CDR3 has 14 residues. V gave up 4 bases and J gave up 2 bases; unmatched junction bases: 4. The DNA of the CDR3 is TGTGCCAGCAGTGGGGGACAGGTACCCTACGAGCAGTACTTC. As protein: CASSGGQVPYEQYF.

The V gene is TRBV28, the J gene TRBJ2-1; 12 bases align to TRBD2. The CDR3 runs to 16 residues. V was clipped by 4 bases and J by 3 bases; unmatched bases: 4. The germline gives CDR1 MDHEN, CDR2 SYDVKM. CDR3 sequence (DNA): TGTGCCAGCAGTTCGACTAGCGGGAGACTCTACAATGAGCAGTTCTTC. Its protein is CASSSTSGRLYNEQFF.

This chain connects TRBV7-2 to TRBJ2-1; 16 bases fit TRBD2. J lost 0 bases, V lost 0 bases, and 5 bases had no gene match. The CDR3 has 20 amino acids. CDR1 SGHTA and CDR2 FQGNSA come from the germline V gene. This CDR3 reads CASSLAKGLAGGSSYNEQFF. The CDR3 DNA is TGTGCCAGCAGCTTAGCCAAGGGACTAGCGGGAGGGAGCTCCTACAATGAGCAGTTCTTC.

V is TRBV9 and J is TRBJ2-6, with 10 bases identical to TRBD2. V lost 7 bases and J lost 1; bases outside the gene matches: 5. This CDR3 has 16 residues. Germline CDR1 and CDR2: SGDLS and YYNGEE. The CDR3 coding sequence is TGTGCCAGCGCCCCTAGCGGGGGATCTGGGGCCAACGTCCTGACTTTC. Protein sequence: CASAPSGGSGANVLTF.

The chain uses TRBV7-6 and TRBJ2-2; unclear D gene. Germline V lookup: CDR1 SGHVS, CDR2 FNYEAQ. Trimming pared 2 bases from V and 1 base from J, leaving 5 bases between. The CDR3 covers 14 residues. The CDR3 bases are TGTGCCAGCAGCTTACAACAGAACACCGGGGAGCTGTTTTTT. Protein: CASSLQQNTGELFF.

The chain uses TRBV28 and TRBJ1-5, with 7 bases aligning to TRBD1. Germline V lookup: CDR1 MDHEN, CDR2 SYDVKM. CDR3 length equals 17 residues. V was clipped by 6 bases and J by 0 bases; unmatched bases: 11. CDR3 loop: CASRNTGTDNSNQPQHF. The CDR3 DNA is TGTGCCAGCAGGAATACCGGGACAGACAATAGCAATCAGCCCCAGCATTTT.